The clone carrying this T cell receptor beta chain was counted once. The repertoire was sequenced with immunoSEQ multiplex PCR; TCRdb's copy has only in-frame clones and lacks some. The sample lists approximately 460,000 clones; 80% to 90% were seen once. This sample stems from a study of Ad26.COV2.S vaccination and SARS-CoV-2 variants. The treatment: roughly 20 received Ad26.COV2.S at low or high dose, single or two shots; about 5 received placebo; per-sample allocation not given. Specimen acquisition occurred on day 63 following the initial vaccine or placebo injection. This clonotype was obtained from a person between 18 and 65 years old who received the Ad26.COV2.S COVID-19 vaccine or a placebo. This specimen consisted of peripheral blood, obtained in a trial of Ad26.COV2.S vaccine versus placebo.

The CDR3 here is CASSQVQGANYGYTF. CDR3 nucleotide sequence: TGTGCCAGCAGCCAAGTCCAGGGAGCTAACTATGGCTACACCTTC. This chain links TRBV4-2 with TRBJ1-2; D is perhaps TRBD1 (5 bases). The V gene's germline CDR1 is LGHNA and CDR2 YNFKEQ. The CDR3 is 15 amino acids. Trimming removed 1 base from V and 0 bases from J, with 9 bases in between.